What follows are 28 T cell receptor beta chains derived from one specimen sequenced in a study of blood T cell repertoires in COVID-19. Produced via immunoSEQ multiplex PCR; TCRdb's table is partial and in-frame only. The sample includes a few hundred thousand clones, roughly 89% seen only once; the top ten take roughly 2.9%. The sample consisted of PBMCs or T cells enriched from blood (not recorded which). All receptors come from a woman in her forties or fifties who had been exposed to COVID-19.

V gene TRBV5-1 combines with J gene TRBJ1-2, with D possibly matching TRBD1 (5 bases). Germline loops: CDR1 SGHRS, CDR2 YFSETQ. Trimming stripped 0 bases from V and 0 bases from J, with 12 bases between. The length of the CDR3 is 16 residues. CDR3 residues: CASSLAGGEANYGYTF. DNA of the CDR3: TGCGCCAGCAGCTTGGCCGGGGGGGAAGCTAACTATGGCTACACCTTC.

The chain carries TRBV27 and TRBJ2-2; D perhaps matches TRBD2 (5 bases). CDR3 length: 18 amino acids. Germline lookup yields CDR1 MNHEY and CDR2 SMNVEV (reference sequence). Trimming took 5 bases from V and 5 from J, leaving 24 bases between them. This CDR3 is CASSDTSSRRWFTGELFF. The CDR3 nucleotides are TGTGCCAGCAGTGATACTTCCAGTCGGAGGTGGTTTACCGGGGAGCTGTTTTTT.

The J gene is TRBJ2-1, the V gene TRBV5-8; D gene unclear. CDR3 length equals 11 residues. V was pared by 1 base and J by 7 bases, with 3 bases between. From germline, CDR1 is SGHTS and CDR2 YDEGEE. The CDR3 region has the DNA TGTGCCAGCAGCTTGCGGAATGAGCAGTTCTTC. Translation gives CASSLRNEQFF.

The chain has TRBV6-1 and TRBJ2-1; TRBD2 is a possible D gene (6 bases). V dropped 2 bases and J dropped 7 bases, with 12 bases sitting between them. Germline V gene lookup returns CDR1 MNHNS and CDR2 SASEGT. CDR3 size: 14 residues. DNA for the CDR3: TGTGCCAGCAGTGAAATCGTCGGGGGTAATGAGCAGTTCTTC. Its protein product is CASSEIVGGNEQFF.

The chain uses TRBV6-5 and TRBJ2-2, with 7 bases aligning to TRBD1. The V segment lost 0 bases and the J segment 6 bases; nucleotides outside the gene matches: 4. The CDR3 covers 15 residues. Germline CDR1 and CDR2: MNHEY and SVGAGI. CDR3 bases: TGTGCCAGCAGTTACTCAGGGGGCAGAGCCGGGGAGCTGTTTTTT. It translates to CASSYSGGRAGELFF.

This clone has a single count. J is TRBJ2-5 and V is TRBV11-3, with 10 nucleotides matching TRBD2. The CDR3 runs to 15 residues. V shed 4 bases and J 2 bases; nucleotides not matched to a gene: 4. The germline V gene encodes CDR1 SGHNT and CDR2 YENEEA. CDR3 loop: CASSSGLAAQETQYF. The DNA of the CDR3 is TGTGCCAGCAGCTCCGGACTAGCGGCACAAGAGACCCAGTACTTC.

This chain connects TRBV12-2 to TRBJ2-1; the table's D call of TRBD2 was not tested on the DNA. TRBV12-2 is a pseudogene locus. The CDR3 consists of 17 residues. CDR3 bases: TGTGCAAGTCGCCCGGTGAGCGGGGGGAACCCCAGGAATGAGCAGTTCTTC. Residues: CASRPVSGGNPRNEQFF.

V is TRBV6-5 and J is TRBJ1-5; TRBD1 is a possible D gene (5 bases). The CDR3 is 13 residues long. Germline lookup yields CDR1 MNHEY and CDR2 SVGAGI. Trimming cost V 10 bases and J 8 bases, with 18 bases left between them. In DNA form, the CDR3 reads TGTGCCACCACAGGTGAAAAGGTGGAGCCCCAGCATTTT. This gives the protein CATTGEKVEPQHF.

Only a few counts were recorded for this clone. CDR3 coding DNA: TGTGCCCAGACCGGGGGGCGGGCGGAAAAACTGTTTTTT. Residues: CAQTGGRAEKLFF. The rearrangement uses TRBV30 and TRBJ1-4; D is possibly TRBD1 (6 bases). Germline V lookup: CDR1 GTSNPN, CDR2 SVGIG (reference sequence). There are 13 residues in the CDR3. The V gene lost 8 bases and the J gene lost 8 bases, with 18 bases spanning the gap.

In DNA, the CDR3 is TGTGCCAGCAGTGGGTTAACTAGTACATTAGATACGCAGTATTTT. Its translation: CASSGLTSTLDTQYF. This sequence joins TRBV2 and TRBJ2-3, with a weak D call TRBD2 (5 bases). V shed 4 bases and J shed 5 bases, with 16 bases lying between them. The CDR3 spans 15 residues. Germline CDR1 reads SNHLY; CDR2 reads FYNNEI.

The chain uses TRBV18 and TRBJ1-2; a possible D gene is TRBD1 (5 bases). This CDR3 contains 13 residues. V gave up 4 bases and J gave up 8 bases, with 14 bases separating them. Germline CDR1 and CDR2: KGHSH and LQKENI. The CDR3 sequence: CASSQPTGAGYTF. The CDR3, as DNA: TGTGCCAGCTCACAACCTACAGGTGCCGGCTACACCTTC.

The chain links TRBV7-2 to TRBJ1-3; 8 bases line up with TRBD1. The CDR3 spans 16 residues. After removal of 1 base from V and 0 bases from J, the junction contained 2 bases not matched to a gene. Per germline, CDR1 SGHTA and CDR2 FQGNSA. DNA for the CDR3: TGTGCCAGCAGCTTAGGGGGACAGGTCTCTGGAAACACCATATATTTT. This codes for CASSLGGQVSGNTIYF. Full variable domain (rest looked up from reference TRBV7-2 and TRBJ1-3): GAGVSQSPSNKVTEKGKDVELRCDPISGHTALYWYRQSLGQGLEFLIYFQGNSAPDKSGLPSDRFSAERTGGSVSTLTIQRTQQEDSAVYLCASSLGGQVSGNTIYFGEGSWLTVV.

This chain uses TRBV6-5 with TRBJ1-1; unclear D gene. V gave up 6 bases and J gave up 3 bases, with 14 bases separating them. Germline V CDR1 and CDR2: MNHEY, SVGAGI. There are 14 residues in the CDR3. DNA of the CDR3: TGTGCCAGCAGAGTTACACAGTACTACACTGAAGCTTTCTTT. Its translation: CASRVTQYYTEAFF.

The chain recombines TRBV4-1 with TRBJ2-3; D remains ambiguous. Trimming stripped 1 base from V and 2 bases from J, with 4 bases between. This CDR3 spans 13 amino acids. Germline V gene sequence: CDR1 MGHRA, CDR2 YSYEKL. CDR3 sequence: CASSQANTDTQYF. The CDR3 nucleotides read TGCGCCAGCAGCCAAGCAAACACAGATACGCAGTATTTT.

The V gene is TRBV18, the J gene TRBJ1-5; D not resolved. V was trimmed by 4 bases and J by 5 bases, leaving 12 bases between them. This CDR3 region has 14 residues. The germline V gene has CDR1 KGHSH and CDR2 LQKENI. CDR3 protein: CASSLAMVDQPQHF. The CDR3 region has the DNA TGTGCCAGCTCACTTGCGATGGTGGATCAGCCCCAGCATTTT.

The chain's CDR3 is CASSLTGNEQYF. The CDR3 DNA reads TGCGCCAGCAGCTTGACAGGGAACGAGCAGTACTTC. The chain has TRBV5-1 and TRBJ2-7, with D tentatively TRBD1 (6 bases). The CDR3 consists of 12 residues. Trimming stripped 1 base from V and 5 bases from J, with 7 bases between. Germline CDR1 SGHRS, CDR2 YFSETQ.

The chain links TRBV18 to TRBJ1-1; D unresolved. Trimming left V 8 bases short and J 6 bases short, with 19 bases between. Germline lookup yields CDR1 KGHSH and CDR2 LQKENI. The CDR3 length is 14 residues. The DNA of the CDR3 is TGTGCCAGCCGCAACAGTCTACAGAGGGCTGAAGCTTTCTTT. Translated, it gives CASRNSLQRAEAFF.

J is TRBJ2-5 and V is TRBV28, with 9 nucleotides matching TRBD2. The V gene's germline CDR1 is MDHEN and CDR2 SYDVKM. The junction had 12 bases not matched to a gene; V was cut back by 6 bases and J by 4 bases. The CDR3 totals 16 residues. In DNA, the CDR3 is TGTGCCAGCAGCCCTGCTGGCGGGGGGGCCCCAGAGACCCAGTACTTC. The encoded protein is CASSPAGGGAPETQYF.

Only a few counts were recorded for this clone. The V gene is TRBV27, the J gene TRBJ2-1; 10 bases are shared with TRBD2. Germline values: CDR1 MNHEY, CDR2 SMNVEV (reference sequence). This CDR3 is 15 amino acids long. V lost 3 bases to trimming and J lost 6 bases; unmatched junction nucleotides: 5. DNA for the CDR3: TGTGCCAGCAGTTTCTCTAGCGGGGGTTTCAATGAGCAGTTCTTC. Amino acids: CASSFSSGGFNEQFF.

This clone has just a few counts. The chain uses TRBV9 and TRBJ1-1, with TRBD1 as a possible D gene (6 bases). CDR3 length: 16 amino acids. Germline CDR1 SGDLS, CDR2 YYNGEE. V dropped 0 bases and J dropped 0 bases, with 12 bases sitting between them. CDR3 DNA sequence: TGTGCCAGCAGCGTAGTAAAGGGGGAAATGAACACTGAAGCTTTCTTT. Its translation: CASSVVKGEMNTEAFF. The variable domain in full, completed from reference TRBV9 and TRBJ1-1, reads DSGVTQTPKHLITATGQRVTLRCSPRSGDLSVYWYQQSLDQGLQFLIQYYNGEERAKGNILERFSAQQFPDLHSELNLSSLELGDSALYFCASSVVKGEMNTEAFFGQGTRLTVV.

The genes are TRBV3-1 (or the pseudogene TRBV3-2) and TRBJ2-3; maybe TRBD1 (6 bases). CDR1 is LGHDT, CDR2 YNNKEL, per germline (reference sequence). The CDR3 has 14 residues. V lost 3 bases and J 4 bases, leaving 11 bases between the germline ends. The chain's CDR3 is CASSHRTVADTQYF. The DNA for the CDR3 is TGTGCCAGCAGCCACCGGACAGTGGCAGATACGCAGTATTTT.

The CDR3 region is CASSLSAGEYEQYF. The CDR3 nucleotides read TGTGCCAGCAGCCTTTCTGCGGGCGAGTACGAGCAGTACTTC. J is TRBJ2-7 and V is TRBV7-2, with D possibly being TRBD2 (5 bases). V lost 5 bases to trimming and J lost 4 bases, with 15 bases between them. The CDR3 is made up of 14 amino acids. Germline V gene sequence: CDR1 SGHTA, CDR2 FQGNSA.

DNA of the CDR3: TGTGCCAGCAGTTTAAGGAGTAGCGAGACCCAGTACTTC. This gives the protein CASSLRSSETQYF. The V call is TRBV28, the J call TRBJ2-5, with D uncertain. Looked up from germline, CDR1 is MDHEN and CDR2 is SYDVKM. The V end was cut by 2 bases, the J end by 5 bases, with 9 bases between. The CDR3 is 13 residues long. Variable domain in full (rest from reference TRBV28 and TRBJ2-5): DVKVTQSSRYLVKRTGEKVFLECVQDMDHENMFWYRQDPGLGLRLIYFSYDVKMKEKGDIPEGYSVSREKKERFSLILESASTNQTSMYLCASSLRSSETQYFGPGTRLLVL.

CDR3 bases: TGTGCCAGCAGTCCCACTCGGACTAGCGGGGGGGCATATGAGACCCAGTACTTC. Amino acid sequence: CASSPTRTSGGAYETQYF. The genes are TRBV28 and TRBJ2-5; 15 nucleotides agree with TRBD2. Looked up from germline, CDR1 is MDHEN and CDR2 is SYDVKM. The V and J ends lost 5 bases and 5 bases, in that order; junction bases with no gene match: 12. The CDR3 loop spans 18 amino acids.

The V and J genes are TRBV4-1 and TRBJ2-2; 8 bases map to TRBD1. Germline CDR1 reads MGHRA; CDR2 reads YSYEKL. J lost 6 bases, V lost 0 bases, and 6 bases had no gene match. This CDR3 is 16 amino acids long. CDR3 region: CASSQDQGAGPGELFF. In DNA form, the CDR3 reads TGCGCCAGCAGCCAAGATCAGGGGGCGGGCCCCGGGGAGCTGTTTTTT.

The chain couples TRBV19 to TRBJ2-7; weak D call: TRBD2 (5 bases). CDR1 is LNHDA and CDR2 is SQIVND in the germline V gene (reference sequence). There are 15 residues in the CDR3. V was shortened by 3 bases and J by 6 bases, with 18 bases between the two germline ends. CDR3 bases: TGTGCCAGTAGTATGCGGTCCAGCGGTCACCTCGAGCAGTACTTC. Protein sequence: CASSMRSSGHLEQYF.

This clone came up many times. The CDR3 DNA follows: TGTGCCAGCAGTCTCCGGGACATAGGATATGAGCAGTTCTTC. This gives the protein CASSLRDIGYEQFF. The rearrangement uses TRBV28 and TRBJ2-1; possibly TRBD1 for D (6 bases). Germline V gene sequence: CDR1 MDHEN, CDR2 SYDVKM. The ends were cut back, 5 bases at V and 8 bases at J, with 16 bases in the middle. This CDR3 contains 14 residues.

The chain uses TRBV10-1 and TRBJ2-5; D gene uncertain. V was clipped by 1 base and J by 5 bases, with 5 bases between them. This CDR3 spans 12 amino acids. Germline V CDR1 and CDR2: WNHNN, SYGVQD (reference sequence). In nucleotides, the CDR3 is TGCGCCAGCAGTGAGTTACGGGAGACCCAGTACTTC. Residues: CASSELRETQYF.